One and the same sample provided the 18 T cell receptor beta chains below, sequenced in a study of Ad26.COV2.S vaccination and SARS-CoV-2 variants. Method: immunoSEQ multiplex PCR; TCRdb's copy keeps in-frame clones and lacks some. The data show around 380,000 clones, with around nine tenths seen just once and 3.5% held by the top ten. As for treatment: approximately 18 received Ad26.COV2.S at low or high dose, single or two shots; 5 received placebo; per-sample allocation not given. Samples analyzed were those drawn on day 63 after the first vaccine or placebo injection. The sequencing here drew on peripheral blood, taken in a trial of Ad26.COV2.S vaccine versus placebo. All receptors come from a person aged 18-60 years who received the Ad26.COV2.S COVID-19 vaccine or a placebo.

This chain joins TRBV29-1 and TRBJ2-2; perhaps TRBD1 as D (5 bases). The CDR3 totals 14 residues. V was cut by 5 bases and J by 0 bases, with 10 bases left in between. Germline V CDR1 and CDR2: SQVTM, ANQGSEA. The CDR3 loop reads CSVKGLANTGELFF. Written as DNA, the CDR3 is TGCAGCGTTAAGGGGCTAGCGAACACCGGGGAGCTGTTTTTT.

This sequence joins TRBV6-5 and TRBJ2-1, with no clear D. Per the germline V gene, CDR1 is MNHEY and CDR2 is SVGAGI. Deletions cut 5 bases from V and 2 bases from J, with 13 bases between. CDR3 size: 15 residues. This chain's CDR3 is CASSRTATTYNEQFF. CDR3 bases: TGTGCCAGCAGTCGGACGGCCACCACCTACAATGAGCAGTTCTTC.

The rearrangement uses TRBV6-5 and TRBJ1-5; 7 bases are a match to TRBD1. After removal of 4 bases from V and 2 bases from J, the junction contained 5 bases not matched to a gene. The germline V gene encodes CDR1 MNHEY and CDR2 SVGAGI. The CDR3 consists of 15 residues. CDR3 region: CASSSTGAGNQPQHF. CDR3 DNA: TGTGCCAGCAGTTCAACAGGGGCAGGCAATCAGCCCCAGCATTTT.

This sequence joins TRBV5-4 and TRBJ2-1, with 10 bases that match TRBD1. The germline V gene has CDR1 SGHNT and CDR2 YYREEE (reference sequence). There are 15 residues in the CDR3. V shed 3 bases and J 8 bases; nucleotides not matched to a gene: 8. This CDR3 reads CASSSTGGSGYEQFF. The CDR3 DNA follows: TGTGCCAGCAGCTCGACAGGGGGCAGTGGTTATGAGCAGTTCTTC.

The V and J genes are TRBV27 and TRBJ2-7; D perhaps matches TRBD2 (5 bases). Germline V gene lookup returns CDR1 MNHEY and CDR2 SMNVEV (reference sequence). This CDR3 contains 16 residues. V gave up 3 bases and J gave up 0 bases, with 15 bases separating them. CDR3 sequence (DNA): TGTGCCAGCAGTTTCAACGGACTCGGAAGCTCCTACGAGCAGTACTTC. The encoded protein is CASSFNGLGSSYEQYF.

The chain recombines TRBV15 with TRBJ1-2; D is unresolved. This CDR3 has 15 amino acids. Germline CDR1 and CDR2: LNHNV and YYDKDF (reference sequence). The V end was cut by 0 bases, the J end by 0 bases, with 8 bases between. The CDR3 sequence: CATSRETIANYGYTF. The CDR3 nucleotides are TGTGCCACCAGCAGAGAAACAATCGCTAACTATGGCTACACCTTC. The full variable domain, completed using reference TRBV15 and TRBJ1-2, is DAMVIQNPRYQVTQFGKPVTLSCSQTLNHNVMYWYQQKSSQAPKLLFHYYDKDFNNEADTPDNFQSRRPNTSFCFLDIRSPGLGDTAMYLCATSRETIANYGYTFGSGTRLTVV.

CDR3 in amino acids: CASSQAGGLYNEQFF. The CDR3 DNA reads TGTGCCAGCAGTCAAGCGGGGGGGCTTTACAATGAGCAGTTCTTC. The V and J genes are TRBV6-6 and TRBJ2-1; TRBD2 matches at 10 bases. Trimming took 5 bases from V and 4 from J; bases not matched to a gene: 5. CDR1 and CDR2 from the germline V gene are MNHNY and SVGAGI (reference sequence). The CDR3 covers 15 residues.

The chain has TRBV5-1 and TRBJ2-7, with 7 bases that match TRBD1. The CDR3 sequence is 15 residues long. CDR1 SGHRS and CDR2 YFSETQ come from the germline V gene. V shed 0 bases and J 0 bases; nucleotides not matched to a gene: 3. The CDR3 nucleotides read TGCGCCAGCAGCTTGGTAGGGACAGTCTCCTACGAGCAGTACTTC. It yields the protein CASSLVGTVSYEQYF.

This sequence joins TRBV11-1 and TRBJ2-7, with D possibly matching TRBD2 (6 bases). From germline, CDR1 is SGHAT and CDR2 FQDESV (reference sequence). Trimming stripped 1 base from V and 7 bases from J, with 11 bases between. The CDR3 totals 13 residues. This CDR3 reads CASSLGGEREQYF. CDR3 bases: TGTGCCAGCAGCTTAGGGGGGGAGAGGGAGCAGTACTTC. Looking up the rest from reference TRBV11-1 and TRBJ2-7 gives the full variable domain: EAEVAQSPRYKITEKSQAVAFWCDPISGHATLYWYRQILGQGPELLVQFQDESVVDDSQLPKDRFSAERLKGVDSTLKIQPAELGDSAMYLCASSLGGEREQYFGPGTRLTVT.

V gene TRBV19 combines with J gene TRBJ1-6, with D tentatively TRBD1 (6 bases). The V and J ends lost 5 bases and 7 bases respectively, with 15 bases between them. Germline V gene lookup returns CDR1 LNHDA and CDR2 SQIVND (reference sequence). CDR3 length: 15 amino acids. CDR3 nucleotides: TGTGCCAGTAGTGCGGACAGCGCCCTGAATTCACCCCTCCACTTT. Its protein product is CASSADSALNSPLHF.

The CDR3 coding sequence is TGTGCCAGTAGTACCGACAGGGGGCTGAATCAGCCCCAGCATTTT. This encodes CASSTDRGLNQPQHF. The chain is built from TRBV19 and TRBJ1-5, with 10 bases lining up with TRBD1. Trimming at V came to 4 bases and at J to 4 bases, leaving 4 bases not matched to a gene. Germline-derived CDR1 and CDR2 are LNHDA and SQIVND (reference sequence). This CDR3 has 15 amino acids.

This clone appeared a few times. The chain is built from TRBV5-4 and TRBJ1-2; weak D call: TRBD1 (5 bases). The CDR3 loop spans 12 amino acids. V lost 4 bases and J lost 6, with 10 bases in between. CDR1 SGHNT and CDR2 YYREEE come from the germline V gene (reference sequence). The CDR3, as DNA: TGTGCCAGCAGCCCAGACAGAAATGGCTACACCTTC. Its translation: CASSPDRNGYTF.

This CDR3 reads CASSPGQIGNEQFF. The CDR3 nucleotides are TGTGCCAGCAGCCCCGGACAGATCGGCAATGAGCAGTTCTTC. The chain employs TRBV5-4 and TRBJ2-1, with D possibly being TRBD1 (6 bases). The CDR3 contains 14 residues. From germline, CDR1 is SGHNT and CDR2 YYREEE (reference sequence). The germline V and J ends were trimmed by 4 bases and 6 bases, with 14 bases remaining between them.

With regard to this clone: An end of the junction differs from the germline gene, which may be a read error. This chain connects TRBV7-7 to TRBJ2-1; D is perhaps TRBD2 (6 bases). The CDR3 sequence is 15 residues long. The germline V gene has CDR1 SSHAT and CDR2 FNYEAQ (reference sequence). The CDR3 loop is CASSPELAQTNEQFF. The CDR3 DNA sequence: TGTGCTAGCAGCCCGGAACTAGCCCAGACCAATGAGCAGTTCTTC.

V usage is TRBV7-9 and J usage is TRBJ2-1, with TRBD2 matching 9 bases. Germline V gene sequence: CDR1 SEHNR, CDR2 FQNEAQ (reference sequence). The V and J ends lost 5 bases and 3 bases, in that order; junction bases with no gene match: 8. CDR3 length: 16 residues. The CDR3 region has the DNA TGTGCCAGCAGCGGAGGGACTAGCAGGTACTACAATGAGCAGTTCTTC. It codes for CASSGGTSRYYNEQFF.

V usage is TRBV6-5 and J usage is TRBJ2-4; possibly TRBD1 for D (6 bases). Germline CDR1 is MNHEY and CDR2 is SVGAGI. The CDR3 contains 13 residues. Between the trimmed V and J ends, which lost 6 bases and 4 bases, there was a span of 10 bases. This CDR3 reads CASRTGGKNIQYF. The CDR3 DNA sequence: TGTGCCAGCAGGACAGGCGGTAAAAACATTCAGTACTTC.

This rearrangement joins TRBV5-1 to TRBJ2-5; D gene uncertain. The CDR3 contains 14 residues. Germline V gene sequence: CDR1 SGHRS, CDR2 YFSETQ. V lost 0 bases, J lost 5 bases, and 11 bases lay in between. The CDR3 bases are TGCGCCAGCAGCTTGGGGGCCACGCGGGAGACCCAGTACTTC. It yields the protein CASSLGATRETQYF.

This chain uses TRBV6-6 with TRBJ2-4; 13 bases line up with TRBD2. The CDR3 extends over 18 amino acids. V lost 5 bases to trimming and J lost 3 bases; unmatched junction nucleotides: 10. Germline V gives CDR1 MNHNY, CDR2 SVGAGI (reference sequence). The CDR3 loop reads CASSRSGLAGALKNIQYF. As DNA, the CDR3 is TGTGCCAGCAGTCGATCCGGACTAGCGGGGGCCCTCAAAAACATTCAGTACTTC.